Following are 30 T cell receptor beta chains from one sample sequenced in a study of T cell responses to AZD1222 COVID-19 vaccine. The protocol was immunoSEQ multiplex PCR, while the TCRdb copy is restricted to in-frame clones and leaves out a portion. The table includes over 150,000 clones, 90% detected once. This specimen was peripheral blood, taken on day 0 of AZD1222 vaccination. These receptor sequences come from an adult in good health.

About this clone itself: Its ends do not fully match the called genes, so a read error is possible. The chain uses TRBV7-2 and TRBJ2-1; D could derive from TRBD1 or TRBD2 (5 bases each). The germline V gene encodes CDR1 SGHTA and CDR2 FQGNSA. The CDR3 extends over 16 amino acids. For the CDR3, the DNA is TGTGTCAGCAGGCCTCTCATTCCGGGACGTAGGACTCAGGAGTTCTTC. Its translation is CVSRPLIPGRRTQEFF.

The rearrangement joins TRBV18 to TRBJ1-2; TRBD1 aligns across 7 bases. The CDR3 has 15 amino acids. The germline V gene encodes CDR1 KGHSH and CDR2 LQKENI. The V gene end was trimmed by 4 bases and the J gene end by 4 bases; junction bases not matched to a gene: 9. The CDR3 is CASSLGLQGPYGYTF. As DNA, the CDR3 is TGTGCCAGCTCACTTGGTCTACAGGGGCCCTATGGCTACACCTTC.

The chain is built from TRBV27 and TRBJ1-5; D gene unclear. The ends were cut back, 7 bases at V and 6 bases at J, with 16 bases in the middle. Germline CDR1 reads MNHEY; CDR2 reads SMNVEV (reference sequence). CDR3 length: 14 amino acids. CDR3 in DNA: TGTGCCAGCACTAGACAACCCGGGGTTCAGCCCCAGCATTTT. Translation: CASTRQPGVQPQHF.

The chain couples TRBV28 to TRBJ1-6, with TRBD1 matching 7 bases. The CDR3 extends over 17 amino acids. CDR1 is MDHEN and CDR2 is SYDVKM in the germline V gene. Trimming cost V 4 bases and J 7 bases; bases outside gene matches: 13. The CDR3 protein is CASSSARRAGGNSPLHF. The CDR3 DNA reads as TGTGCCAGCAGTTCTGCCAGACGGGCAGGGGGAAATTCACCCCTCCACTTT.

The rearrangement joins TRBV5-1 to TRBJ1-4; TRBD1 might be the D (5 bases). With 0 bases removed from V and 2 bases from J, the gap between germline ends came to 11 bases. The CDR3 is 16 amino acids. Germline CDR1 is SGHRS and CDR2 is YFSETQ. The CDR3 coding sequence is TGCGCCAGCAGCTTGGGGGCCGGGGCGACTAATGAAAAACTGTTTTTT. Amino acid sequence: CASSLGAGATNEKLFF. Using reference TRBV5-1 and TRBJ1-4 for the parts outside the CDR3, the full variable domain is KAGVTQTPRYLIKTRGQQVTLSCSPISGHRSVSWYQQTPGQGLQFLFEYFSETQRNKGNFPGRFSGRQFSNSRSEMNVSTLELGDSALYLCASSLGAGATNEKLFFGSGTQLSVL.

This chain connects TRBV30 to TRBJ1-2; no reliable D call. Trimming stripped 3 bases from V and 4 bases from J, with 6 bases between. The CDR3 length is 11 residues. Germline V gene data show CDR1 as GTSNPN and CDR2 as SVGIG (reference sequence). The CDR3: CAWSATYGYTF. The CDR3 DNA is TGTGCCTGGAGCGCTACCTATGGCTACACCTTC. Variable domain in full (rest from reference TRBV30 and TRBJ1-2): SQTIHQWPATLVQPVGSPLSLECTVEGTSNPNLYWYRQAAGRGLQLLFYSVGIGQISSEVPQNLSASRPQDRQFILSSKKLLLSDSGFYLCAWSATYGYTFGSGTRLTVV.

The chain couples TRBV18 to TRBJ2-1; D is possibly TRBD2 (5 bases). The CDR3 consists of 15 residues. The germline V gene has CDR1 KGHSH and CDR2 LQKENI. V was cut by 6 bases and J by 6 bases, with 18 bases left in between. CDR3 sequence: CASSHSYGSGNEQFF. DNA of the CDR3: TGTGCCAGCTCCCACTCCTACGGCAGCGGCAATGAGCAGTTCTTC.

This chain uses TRBV9 with TRBJ2-5; D may match TRBD1 or TRBD2 (5 bases each). The CDR3 is 13 residues long. The V gene's germline CDR1 is SGDLS and CDR2 YYNGEE. The V gene lost 3 bases and the J gene lost 9 bases, with 15 bases spanning the gap. The CDR3 is CASSEEGRSAQYF. CDR3 DNA: TGTGCCAGCAGCGAAGAGGGGCGGTCGGCCCAGTACTTC.

The rearrangement links TRBV6-2 or TRBV6-3 to TRBJ2-7; the D is unclear. The CDR3 is made up of 12 amino acids. Trimming took 3 bases from V and 0 from J, leaving 3 bases between them. CDR1 is MNHEY and CDR2 is SVGEGT in the germline V gene. CDR3 residues: CASSYISYEQYF. CDR3 nucleotides: TGTGCCAGCAGTTATATCTCCTACGAGCAGTACTTC.

V and J are TRBV18 and TRBJ1-1; weak D call: TRBD1 (6 bases). Trimming shortened V by 4 bases and J by 1 base, and 10 bases separated the two germline ends. In germline, CDR1 is KGHSH, CDR2 LQKENI. CDR3 length equals 14 residues. CDR3 nucleotides: TGTGCCAGCTCACAACAGGGACCGAACACTGAAGCTTTCTTT. This encodes CASSQQGPNTEAFF. Looking up the rest from reference TRBV18 and TRBJ1-1 gives the full variable domain: NAGVMQNPRHLVRRRGQEARLRCSPMKGHSHVYWYRQLPEEGLKFMVYLQKENIIDESGMPKERFSAEFPKEGPSILRIQQVVRGDSAAYFCASSQQGPNTEAFFGQGTRLTVV.

The V call is TRBV15, the J call TRBJ1-4, with D perhaps matching TRBD1 (6 bases). Per germline, CDR1 LNHNV and CDR2 YYDKDF (reference sequence). Trimming took 1 base from V and 5 from J, leaving 11 bases between them. CDR3 length equals 15 residues. The CDR3 bases are TGTGCCACCAGCAGAGTGGACAGCGCAAATGAAAAACTGTTTTTT. This translates into CATSRVDSANEKLFF. Together with reference TRBV15 and TRBJ1-4, the CDR3 gives the full variable domain: DAMVIQNPRYQVTQFGKPVTLSCSQTLNHNVMYWYQQKSSQAPKLLFHYYDKDFNNEADTPDNFQSRRPNTSFCFLDIRSPGLGDTAMYLCATSRVDSANEKLFFGSGTQLSVL.

The chain is built from TRBV15 and TRBJ2-2, with TRBD1 matching 7 bases. Per the germline V gene, CDR1 is LNHNV and CDR2 is YYDKDF (reference sequence). This CDR3 comprises 15 residues. The junction had 12 bases not matched to a gene; V was cut back by 4 bases and J by 10 bases. In DNA form, the CDR3 reads TGTGCCACCAGCACCGGGACAGAGTTGATCGAGGAGCTGTTTTTT. Protein: CATSTGTELIEELFF.

V usage is TRBV6-1 and J usage is TRBJ1-2; the match to TRBD1 covers 8 bases. The junction had 9 bases not matched to a gene; V was cut back by 1 base and J by 5 bases. CDR1 is MNHNS and CDR2 is SASEGT in the germline V gene. CDR3 length: 16 residues. CDR3 nucleotides: TGTGCCAGCAGTGAAGGTTTCCAGGGGGCTTCGTATGGCTACACCTTC. It translates to CASSEGFQGASYGYTF.

V is TRBV27 and J is TRBJ1-2, with TRBD1 matching over 7 bases. Germline V gene data show CDR1 as MNHEY and CDR2 as SMNVEV (reference sequence). Trimming took 3 bases from V and 3 from J; bases not matched to a gene: 4. CDR3 length equals 14 residues. CDR3 bases: TGTGCCAGCAGTTTTACCAGGGGGGACTATGGCTACACCTTC. Its protein is CASSFTRGDYGYTF.

CDR3 protein: CASSQVKTSGASGETQYF. CDR3 in DNA: TGCGCCAGCAGCCAAGTAAAGACTAGCGGGGCCTCCGGGGAGACCCAGTACTTC. The chain joins TRBV4-1 to TRBJ2-5, with 11 bases identical to TRBD2. The germline CDR1 and CDR2 sequences are MGHRA and YSYEKL. The trim removed 1 base at V and 5 bases at J, leaving 12 bases unmatched. This CDR3 spans 18 amino acids.

V gene TRBV7-3 combines with J gene TRBJ1-3, with 7 bases lining up with TRBD1. The CDR3 sequence is 15 residues long. In germline, CDR1 is SGHTA, CDR2 FQGTGA. V lost 4 bases, J lost 3 bases, and 6 bases stayed unmatched. CDR3 residues: CASSSTGLGGNTIYF. CDR3 bases: TGTGCCAGCAGCTCGACAGGGCTTGGTGGAAACACCATATATTTT. The whole variable domain, filled in from reference TRBV7-3 and TRBJ1-3, reads GAGVSQTPSNKVTEKGKYVELRCDPISGHTALYWYRQSLGQGPEFLIYFQGTGAADDSGLPNDRFFAVRPEGSVSTLKIQRTERGDSAVYLCASSSTGLGGNTIYFGEGSWLTVV.

CDR3 nucleotides: TGTGCCAGCAGCTTATCGAACAGCCTTAACTATGGCTACACCTTC. This sequence encodes CASSLSNSLNYGYTF. The chain has TRBV7-9 and TRBJ1-2; D remains ambiguous. The CDR3 spans 15 residues. Germline-derived CDR1 and CDR2 are SEHNR and FQNEAQ (reference sequence). Trimming pared 2 bases from V and 1 base from J, leaving 11 bases between.

This clone was picked up one time. The J gene is TRBJ2-2, the V gene TRBV4-3, with 12 bases fitting TRBD2. After removal of 3 bases from V and 1 base from J, the junction contained 9 bases not matched to a gene. Germline CDR1 reads LGHNA; CDR2 reads YSLEER. This CDR3 region has 19 residues. The CDR3 DNA reads TGCGCCAGCAGCCATGGTGGACTAGCGGGGTACTTGAACACCGGGGAGCTGTTTTTT. This gives the protein CASSHGGLAGYLNTGELFF.

The rearrangement links TRBV5-5 to TRBJ1-6, with 7 bases matching TRBD1. V shed 2 bases, J shed 6 bases, and the junction held 5 bases outside the gene matches. Germline CDR1 and CDR2: SGHKS and YYEKEE (reference sequence). The CDR3 has 15 amino acids. The CDR3: CASSFGRDSNSPLHF. CDR3 in DNA: TGTGCCAGCAGCTTCGGCCGGGACAGTAATTCACCCCTCCACTTT.

The chain has TRBV18 and TRBJ1-2; the match to TRBD1 covers 9 bases. With V trimmed by 2 bases and J by 6 bases, 1 base remained unmatched. The length of the CDR3 is 13 residues. Germline loops: CDR1 KGHSH, CDR2 LQKENI. CDR3 region: CASSPGTGNGYTF. The CDR3 nucleotides read TGTGCCAGCTCACCAGGGACAGGGAATGGCTACACCTTC.

This sequence joins TRBV11-2 and TRBJ2-1; D gene ambiguous. The CDR3 is 16 residues long. From germline, CDR1 is SGHAT and CDR2 FQNNGV. Trimming shortened V by 6 bases and J by 4 bases, and 19 bases separated the two germline ends. CDR3 protein: CASSIEPPPTYNEQFF. The DNA of the CDR3 is TGTGCCAGCAGTATCGAGCCGCCACCTACTTACAATGAGCAGTTCTTC. Using reference TRBV11-2 and TRBJ2-1 for the parts outside the CDR3, the full variable domain is EAGVAQSPRYKIIEKRQSVAFWCNPISGHATLYWYQQILGQGPKLLIQFQNNGVVDDSQLPKDRFSAERLKGVDSTLKIQPAKLEDSAVYLCASSIEPPPTYNEQFFGPGTRLTVL.

This chain uses TRBV6-5 with TRBJ2-6; D gene unclear. Germline CDR1 reads MNHEY; CDR2 reads SVGAGI. The CDR3 totals 15 residues. V lost 4 bases to trimming and J lost 1 base, with 8 bases between them. CDR3 sequence: CASSSRNSGANVLTF. CDR3 sequence (DNA): TGTGCCAGCAGTTCTCGGAATTCTGGGGCCAACGTCCTGACTTTC.

The chain has TRBV4-1 and TRBJ2-2; D gene uncertain. In germline, CDR1 is MGHRA, CDR2 YSYEKL. Trimming pared 4 bases from V and 8 bases from J, leaving 5 bases between. The CDR3 extends over 11 amino acids. CDR3 residues: CASSRGGELFF. The CDR3 nucleotides read TGCGCCAGCAGCCGGGGTGGGGAGCTGTTTTTT.

J is TRBJ1-1 and V is TRBV19; D uncertain. Trimming cost V 3 bases and J 3 bases, with 8 bases left between them. CDR1 and CDR2 from the germline V gene are LNHDA and SQIVND (reference sequence). This CDR3 region has 13 residues. The CDR3 DNA sequence: TGTGCCAGTAGTATCGGTGGGTACACTGAAGCTTTCTTT. Translated: CASSIGGYTEAFF.

This clone was picked up one time. This chain links TRBV28 with TRBJ1-3, with unresolved D. This CDR3 is built from 16 residues. The germline V gene encodes CDR1 MDHEN and CDR2 SYDVKM. The V gene lost 4 bases and the J gene lost 0 bases, with 13 bases spanning the gap. As DNA, the CDR3 is TGTGCCAGCAGTTCGATCCACGGAGCCTCTGGAAACACCATATATTTT. Its translation is CASSSIHGASGNTIYF.

In this sample, this clone turned up once. The chain is built from TRBV3-1 (or the pseudogene TRBV3-2) and TRBJ2-7, with D tentatively TRBD1 or TRBD2 (6 bases each). The CDR3 has 19 amino acids. V shed 0 bases and J shed 4 bases, with 25 bases lying between them. Germline V gene sequence: CDR1 LGHDT, CDR2 YNNKEL (reference sequence). Here the CDR3 reads CASSQENLASVSQGYEQYF. Here the CDR3 DNA reads TGTGCCAGCAGCCAAGAGAATCTAGCGTCAGTCTCCCAGGGGTACGAGCAGTACTTC.

This sequence joins TRBV7-9 and TRBJ1-4, with 10 bases identical to TRBD1. Germline V CDR1 and CDR2: SEHNR, FQNEAQ (reference sequence). The CDR3 totals 16 residues. Losses at the gene ends were 4 bases for V and 7 bases for J; bases not matched to a gene: 9. The CDR3 sequence is CASSSPIGTGVEKLFF. CDR3 sequence (DNA): TGTGCCAGCAGCTCACCGATTGGGACAGGGGTTGAAAAACTGTTTTTT.

The chain uses TRBV5-1 and TRBJ1-2; TRBD1 aligns across 11 bases. With 2 bases clipped from V and 7 bases from J, the junction kept 4 bases outside the gene matches. Germline-derived CDR1 and CDR2 are SGHRS and YFSETQ. The CDR3 has 14 residues. Here the CDR3 reads CASSFRTGGSGYTF. The CDR3 DNA reads as TGCGCCAGCAGCTTTAGGACAGGGGGCTCTGGCTACACCTTC.

This sequence joins TRBV7-8 and TRBJ1-5; D is possibly TRBD1 (6 bases). V lost 5 bases to trimming and J lost 12 bases, with 20 bases between them. The CDR3 has 14 amino acids. Germline-derived CDR1 and CDR2 are SGHVS and FQNEAQ. The CDR3 sequence is CASSPGQAPRGQHF. The CDR3 DNA reads TGTGCCAGCAGCCCGGGACAAGCCCCAAGAGGCCAGCATTTT.

V and J are TRBV7-2 and TRBJ1-4; D call uncertain. The CDR3 length is 15 residues. The germline V gene has CDR1 SGHTA and CDR2 FQGNSA. Trimming pared 1 base from V and 1 base from J, leaving 7 bases between. CDR3 DNA: TGTGCCAGCAGCTTAGAAAGGAGAACTAATGAAAAACTGTTTTTT. This translates into CASSLERRTNEKLFF.